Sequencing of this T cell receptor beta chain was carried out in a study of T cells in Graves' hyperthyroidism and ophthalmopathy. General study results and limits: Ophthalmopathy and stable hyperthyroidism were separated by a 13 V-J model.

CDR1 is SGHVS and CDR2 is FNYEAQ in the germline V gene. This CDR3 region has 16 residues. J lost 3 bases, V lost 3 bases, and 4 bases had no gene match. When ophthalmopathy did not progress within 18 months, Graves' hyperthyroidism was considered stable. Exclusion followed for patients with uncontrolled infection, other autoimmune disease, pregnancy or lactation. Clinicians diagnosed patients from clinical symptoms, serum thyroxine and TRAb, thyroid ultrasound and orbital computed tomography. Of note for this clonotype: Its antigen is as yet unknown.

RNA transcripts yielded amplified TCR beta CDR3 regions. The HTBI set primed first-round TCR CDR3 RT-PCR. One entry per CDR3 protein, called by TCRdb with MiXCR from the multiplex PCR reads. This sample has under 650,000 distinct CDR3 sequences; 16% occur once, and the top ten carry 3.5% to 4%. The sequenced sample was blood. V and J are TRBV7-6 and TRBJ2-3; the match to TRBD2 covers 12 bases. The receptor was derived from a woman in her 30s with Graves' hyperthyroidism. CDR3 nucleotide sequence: TGTGCCAGCAGCTTCACTAGCGGGGGGAGGACAGATACGCAGTATTTT. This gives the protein CASSFTSGGRTDTQYF.